This entry is about one T cell receptor (beta chain). This record comes from a study of T-cell memory formation after mild COVID-19. Trimming removed 4 bases from V and 6 bases from J; junction bases left unmatched: 3. The CDR3 length is 13 residues. CDR1 and CDR2 (germline): LGHNA, YSLEER. Employing constant-segment primers, 5'RACE generated TCR alpha and TCR beta cDNA libraries bearing sample barcodes and UMIs. TCRdb processed the 5' RACE reads anew with MiXCR; each CDR3 protein has one entry. This repertoire shows approximately 260,000 distinct CDR3 sequences, around 17% found once; its top ten account for approximately 22%.

This receptor was obtained from a man between 18 and 29 years old who had mild COVID-19 (a few samples of this study predate the infection). Cell type and time point are not known. The sample was PBMCs or a T cell subset sorted from them (not recorded which). The V call is TRBV4-3, the J call TRBJ1-5, with 7 bases aligning to TRBD1. The CDR3 DNA follows: TGCGCCAGCAGCCCGACAGGGATTCAGCCCCAGCATTTT. Translation gives CASSPTGIQPQHF.